A selection of T cell receptor beta chains follows, all from one sample in a study of CD8 T cells in ankylosing spondylitis. TCRdb processed the 5' RACE reads anew with MiXCR; each CDR3 protein has one entry. This sample has some 200,000 distinct CDR3 sequences, with about 26% found just once. Input material: blood, either unsorted or a sorted T cell fraction (not recorded which). These TCRs come from a male donor with ankylosing spondylitis or in good health (not recorded which). Both conserved end residues are part of each CDR3. The order of the fields is V gene, clone size, J gene, CDR3 length, D gene, CDR3 DNA, CDR3 protein. D genes are given only for firm matches. Clone sizes are given selectively: once, few, many, or a class where the clone is expanded.

V gene: TRBV3-1
clone size: many
J gene: TRBJ1-2
CDR3 length: 13
D gene: NA
CDR3 DNA: TGTGCCAGCAGCCTGCGGGGTCTGGAGGGCTACACCTTC
CDR3 protein: CASSLRGLEGYTF

V gene: TRBV20-1
clone size: many
J gene: TRBJ2-5
CDR3 length: 11
D gene: TRBD1
CDR3 DNA: TGCAGTAGGGACAGAGAAGAGACCCAGTACTTC
CDR3 protein: CSRDREETQYF

V gene: TRBV20-1
clone size: NA
J gene: TRBJ1-5
CDR3 length: 12
D gene: NA
CDR3 DNA: TGCAGTGCCCGTCCGCACAATCAGCCCCAGCATTTT
CDR3 protein: CSARPHNQPQHF

V gene: TRBV7-2
clone size: once
J gene: TRBJ2-1
CDR3 length: 13
D gene: TRBD2
CDR3 DNA: TGTGCCAGCAGCTATAGGCGGGGGACGGAGCAGTTCTTC
CDR3 protein: CASSYRRGTEQFF

V gene: TRBV6-5
clone size: few
J gene: TRBJ1-2
CDR3 length: 14
D gene: NA
CDR3 DNA: TGTGCCAGCAGTTACTCTGCAGGGAACTATGGCTACACCTTC
CDR3 protein: CASSYSAGNYGYTF

V gene: TRBV7-2
clone size: many
J gene: TRBJ2-7
CDR3 length: 14
D gene: NA
CDR3 DNA: TGTGCCAGCAGCCAGGCCGCCGGACAGACCGAGCAGTACTTC
CDR3 protein: CASSQAAGQTEQYF

V gene: TRBV5-1
clone size: many
J gene: TRBJ2-3
CDR3 length: 15
D gene: NA
CDR3 DNA: TGCGCCAGCAGCTTGGCTCAGGCTTCCACAGATACGCAGTATTTT
CDR3 protein: CASSLAQASTDTQYF

V gene: TRBV7-2
clone size: many
J gene: TRBJ1-5
CDR3 length: 16
D gene: NA
CDR3 DNA: TGTGCCAGCAGCTTCACGGGGCAGTATAGCAATCAGCCCCAGCATTTT
CDR3 protein: CASSFTGQYSNQPQHF

V gene: TRBV27
clone size: few
J gene: TRBJ2-1
CDR3 length: 16
D gene: NA
CDR3 DNA: TGTGCCAGCAGTTTGGCGGGACCAAGCTCCTACAATGAGCAGTTCTTC
CDR3 protein: CASSLAGPSSYNEQFF

V gene: TRBV5-1
clone size: NA
J gene: TRBJ2-5
CDR3 length: 16
D gene: NA
CDR3 DNA: TGCGCCAGCAGCTTGGTCCGGGGGACTGATCAAGAGACCCAGTACTTC
CDR3 protein: CASSLVRGTDQETQYF

V gene: TRBV7-9
clone size: many
J gene: TRBJ2-3
CDR3 length: 14
D gene: TRBD1
CDR3 DNA: TGTGCCAGCAGCTTAACAGGGGGCCCGGATACGCAGTATTTT
CDR3 protein: CASSLTGGPDTQYF

V gene: TRBV29-1
clone size: many
J gene: TRBJ2-4
CDR3 length: 12
D gene: TRBD2
CDR3 DNA: TGCAGCGCGGGACTACAGACGAACATTCAGTACTTC
CDR3 protein: CSAGLQTNIQYF

V gene: TRBV20-1
clone size: many
J gene: TRBJ2-2
CDR3 length: 13
D gene: TRBD1
CDR3 DNA: TGCAGTGCCAGGGGGCCTGGAACCGGGGAGCTGTTTTTT
CDR3 protein: CSARGPGTGELFF

V gene: TRBV20-1
clone size: NA
J gene: TRBJ2-1
CDR3 length: 16
D gene: NA
CDR3 DNA: TGCAGTGCTAGTCGCCCGGGGACGTACTCCTACAATGAGCAGTTCTTC
CDR3 protein: CSASRPGTYSYNEQFF

V gene: TRBV3-1
clone size: NA
J gene: TRBJ1-5
CDR3 length: 17
D gene: NA
CDR3 DNA: TGTGCCAGCAGTCCTTATCTAGGCGGGGTGGGCAATCAGCCCCAGCATTTT
CDR3 protein: CASSPYLGGVGNQPQHF

V gene: TRBV12-3/TRBV12-4
clone size: few
J gene: TRBJ2-7
CDR3 length: 13
D gene: NA
CDR3 DNA: TGTGCCAGCAGCCAAGGACTTACCTACGAGCAGTACTTC
CDR3 protein: CASSQGLTYEQYF

V gene: TRBV20-1
clone size: many
J gene: TRBJ1-5
CDR3 length: 17
D gene: NA
CDR3 DNA: TGCAGTGCTAGAGATCGACCCGGTAGGGGCGACAATCAGCCCCAGCATTTT
CDR3 protein: CSARDRPGRGDNQPQHF

V gene: TRBV5-1
clone size: many
J gene: TRBJ1-2
CDR3 length: 16
D gene: TRBD1
CDR3 DNA: TGCGCCAGCAGCTTGGCCAGGACAGGCGCTTGGGGGGGCTACACCTTC
CDR3 protein: CASSLARTGAWGGYTF

V gene: TRBV20-1
clone size: NA
J gene: TRBJ2-3
CDR3 length: 16
D gene: NA
CDR3 DNA: TGCAGTGCTAGAAACCTCTTCGGCGATTTTTCAGATACGCAGTATTTT
CDR3 protein: CSARNLFGDFSDTQYF

V gene: TRBV7-2
clone size: NA
J gene: TRBJ2-3
CDR3 length: 13
D gene: NA
CDR3 DNA: TGTGCCAGCAGCCGACCCGGGCCTGATACGCAGTATTTT
CDR3 protein: CASSRPGPDTQYF

V gene: TRBV27
clone size: many
J gene: TRBJ2-5
CDR3 length: 16
D gene: NA
CDR3 DNA: TGTGCCAGCAGTTTATCGATGGGCAGGGGACAAGAGACCCAGTACTTC
CDR3 protein: CASSLSMGRGQETQYF

V gene: TRBV6-1
clone size: many
J gene: TRBJ1-1
CDR3 length: 14
D gene: NA
CDR3 DNA: TGTGCCAGCAGTCAAGTCGAGAGGAACACTGAAGCTTTCTTT
CDR3 protein: CASSQVERNTEAFF

V gene: TRBV10-3
clone size: NA
J gene: TRBJ1-1
CDR3 length: 14
D gene: TRBD1
CDR3 DNA: TGTGCCATCAGTGCAACAGGGGATTATACTGAAGCTTTCTTT
CDR3 protein: CAISATGDYTEAFF

V gene: TRBV12-3/TRBV12-4
clone size: many
J gene: TRBJ2-5
CDR3 length: 11
D gene: NA
CDR3 DNA: TGTGCCAGCAGTTTAGACGGGGGCCAGTACTTC
CDR3 protein: CASSLDGGQYF

V gene: TRBV11-2
clone size: many
J gene: TRBJ1-3
CDR3 length: 14
D gene: NA
CDR3 DNA: TGTGCCAGCAGCGCCCGGGAGGCTGGAAACACCATATATTTT
CDR3 protein: CASSAREAGNTIYF

V gene: TRBV10-3
clone size: few
J gene: TRBJ2-1
CDR3 length: 15
D gene: NA
CDR3 DNA: TGTGCCACTAAGGACACCCGCAAAGTTAACAATGAGCAGTTCTTC
CDR3 protein: CATKDTRKVNNEQFF

V gene: TRBV5-1
clone size: many
J gene: TRBJ2-7
CDR3 length: 18
D gene: TRBD1
CDR3 DNA: TGCGCCAGCAGCTTCCCACAGGGGTCAGAGATTAGCTCCTACGAGCAGTACTTC
CDR3 protein: CASSFPQGSEISSYEQYF

V gene: TRBV28
clone size: many
J gene: TRBJ1-2
CDR3 length: 13
D gene: TRBD1
CDR3 DNA: TGTGCCAGCAGTTTGGGACAGGAGTATGGCTACACCTTC
CDR3 protein: CASSLGQEYGYTF

V gene: TRBV11-2
clone size: NA
J gene: TRBJ2-7
CDR3 length: 14
D gene: NA
CDR3 DNA: TGTGCCAGCAGCTTAGAGGGGGGCTACTACGAGCAGTACTTC
CDR3 protein: CASSLEGGYYEQYF

V gene: TRBV5-4
clone size: NA
J gene: TRBJ2-7
CDR3 length: 13
D gene: TRBD1
CDR3 DNA: TGTGCCAGCACAACGGACAGGGCCCACGAGCAGTACTTC
CDR3 protein: CASTTDRAHEQYF

V gene: TRBV20-1
clone size: many
J gene: TRBJ2-7
CDR3 length: 17
D gene: TRBD2
CDR3 DNA: TGCAGTGCCCATTCCGGGACTAGCGGGTTCAGCTCCTACGAGCAGTACTTC
CDR3 protein: CSAHSGTSGFSSYEQYF

V gene: TRBV20-1
clone size: NA
J gene: TRBJ2-2
CDR3 length: 15
D gene: NA
CDR3 DNA: TGCAGTGCTGCCCCCCCGGGGATCCGCACCGGGGAGCTGTTTTTT
CDR3 protein: CSAAPPGIRTGELFF

V gene: TRBV2
clone size: many
J gene: TRBJ1-2
CDR3 length: 14
D gene: NA
CDR3 DNA: TGTGCCAGCACCGAAAATGGGGGGCGCAACGGCTACACCTTC
CDR3 protein: CASTENGGRNGYTF

V gene: TRBV7-9
clone size: many
J gene: TRBJ2-7
CDR3 length: 14
D gene: TRBD2
CDR3 DNA: TGTGCCAGCAGCTTAGTAGCGGGATCCTACGAGCAGTACTTC
CDR3 protein: CASSLVAGSYEQYF

V gene: TRBV12-3/TRBV12-4
clone size: many
J gene: TRBJ1-2
CDR3 length: 15
D gene: NA
CDR3 DNA: TGTGCCAGCAGTTCCCGGGGCAATGGGAACTATGGCTACACCTTC
CDR3 protein: CASSSRGNGNYGYTF

V gene: TRBV10-3
clone size: once
J gene: TRBJ2-5
CDR3 length: 16
D gene: NA
CDR3 DNA: TGTGCCATCAGTGAGTCGGGGGCAGCTCAAATTGGGACCCAGTACTTC
CDR3 protein: CAISESGAAQIGTQYF

V gene: TRBV15
clone size: NA
J gene: TRBJ2-1
CDR3 length: 17
D gene: TRBD2
CDR3 DNA: TGTGCCACCAGCAGAGGGACTAGCGCGAGCTCCTACAATGAGCAGTTCTTC
CDR3 protein: CATSRGTSASSYNEQFF

V gene: TRBV7-2
clone size: NA
J gene: TRBJ1-1
CDR3 length: 15
D gene: NA
CDR3 DNA: TGTGCCAGCAGCCCCCAGGGCGGAGGAAACACTGAAGCTTTCTTT
CDR3 protein: CASSPQGGGNTEAFF

V gene: TRBV29-1
clone size: NA
J gene: TRBJ1-2
CDR3 length: 13
D gene: TRBD1
CDR3 DNA: TGCAGCGTTACAGGGGGGGCTAACTATGGCTACACCTTC
CDR3 protein: CSVTGGANYGYTF

V gene: TRBV29-1
clone size: NA
J gene: TRBJ2-5
CDR3 length: 13
D gene: TRBD2
CDR3 DNA: TGCAGCGTCACTGGGGGGGACCAAGAGACCCAGTACTTC
CDR3 protein: CSVTGGDQETQYF

V gene: TRBV29-1
clone size: many
J gene: TRBJ2-1
CDR3 length: 13
D gene: NA
CDR3 DNA: TGCAGCGTTGAGTTTCGGCTAGTTGATGAGCAGTTCTTC
CDR3 protein: CSVEFRLVDEQFF

V gene: TRBV7-2
clone size: many
J gene: TRBJ2-3
CDR3 length: 16
D gene: NA
CDR3 DNA: TGTGCCAGCAGCTTATTTGGGGCGGGTAACACAGATACGCAGTATTTT
CDR3 protein: CASSLFGAGNTDTQYF

V gene: TRBV5-6
clone size: NA
J gene: TRBJ2-3
CDR3 length: 15
D gene: TRBD1
CDR3 DNA: TGTGCCAGCAGCCGGGACAGACTCAGCACAGATACGCAGTATTTT
CDR3 protein: CASSRDRLSTDTQYF

V gene: TRBV6-2/TRBV6-3
clone size: NA
J gene: TRBJ1-1
CDR3 length: 11
D gene: NA
CDR3 DNA: TGTGCCAGCAGAGACTGGACTGAAGCTTTCTTT
CDR3 protein: CASRDWTEAFF

V gene: TRBV27
clone size: many
J gene: TRBJ2-7
CDR3 length: 15
D gene: TRBD2
CDR3 DNA: TGTGCCAGCAGACCCACTAGCGGGAGAGAATACGAGCAGTACTTC
CDR3 protein: CASRPTSGREYEQYF